This TCR beta chain was recovered during a study of shared clonotypes between healthy human individuals. Study-level information: CD4 naive and memory got three plates each, CD8 naive two, CD8 memory one.

Each cell subset's genomic DNA was divided evenly among several immunoSEQ plates. Clones were read by immunoSEQ multiplex PCR, and TCRdb kept only the in-frame ones, dropping some. Of around 980,000 clones listed, about 80% are singletons. On this clone itself: Its cognate antigen is unknown.

With 0 bases removed from V and 5 bases from J, the gap between germline ends came to 6 bases. The CDR3 covers 13 residues. Germline assignment: CDR1 SGDLS and CDR2 YYNGEE. Study results and caveats: Some clonotypes were shared by all four sorted-subset donors, while others were not shared. The non-shared ones had lower generation probabilities than the shared ones.

Researchers partitioned CD4+ cells into CD45RA+ naive and CD45RA-negative memory subsets. The sample comprised memory CD4+ T cells from PBMCs. Noted subset: CD45RA-negative fraction. The genes are TRBV9 and TRBJ2-1; D is unclear. The source is a young man in good health. Some clones in this sample may be carry-over from other donors' samples. DNA of the CDR3: TGTGCCAGCAGCGTAGAAGAAAACAATGAGCAGTTCTTC. Its translation: CASSVEENNEQFF. Looking up the rest from reference TRBV9 and TRBJ2-1 gives the full variable domain: DSGVTQTPKHLITATGQRVTLRCSPRSGDLSVYWYQQSLDQGLQFLIQYYNGEERAKGNILERFSAQQFPDLHSELNLSSLELGDSALYFCASSVEENNEQFFGPGTRLTVL.